This T cell receptor (beta chain) was sequenced in a study of T cell repertoires in cytomegalovirus infection. The ends were cut back, 6 bases at V and 3 bases at J, with 12 bases in the middle. There are 13 residues in the CDR3. CDR1 and CDR2 (germline): SNHLY, FYNNEI. Study findings and constraints: Cumulative frequency (of public TCR beta family members) identified carriers of CMV plus the relevant HLA.

TCRdb independently ran MiXCR on the reads; one entry per CDR3 protein. The table records more than 85,000 distinct CDR3 sequences, less than 25% of them present only once. For this clonotype: Its specificity is unknown.

This sequence was found in a human donor in good health (CMV status not recorded). Some clones in this sample may be carry-over from other donors' samples. V is TRBV2 and J is TRBJ2-7; unclear D gene. The source material was CD8+ T cells from PBMCs. CDR3 nucleotides: TGTGCCAGCAGGATAACTGAGAACTACGAGCAGTACTTC. Translating gives CASRITENYEQYF.